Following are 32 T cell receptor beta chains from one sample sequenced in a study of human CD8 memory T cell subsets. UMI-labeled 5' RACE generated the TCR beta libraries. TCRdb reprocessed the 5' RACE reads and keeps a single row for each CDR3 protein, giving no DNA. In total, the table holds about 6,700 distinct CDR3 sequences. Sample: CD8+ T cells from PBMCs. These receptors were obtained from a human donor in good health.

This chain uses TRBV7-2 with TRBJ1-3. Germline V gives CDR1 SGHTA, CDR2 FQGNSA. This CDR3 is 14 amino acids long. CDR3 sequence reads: CASSLVPSGNTIYF.

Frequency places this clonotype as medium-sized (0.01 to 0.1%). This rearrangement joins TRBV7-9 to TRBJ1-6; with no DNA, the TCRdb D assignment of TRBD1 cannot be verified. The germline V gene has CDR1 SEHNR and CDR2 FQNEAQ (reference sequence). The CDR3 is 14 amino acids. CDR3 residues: CASRIDSSNSPLHF.

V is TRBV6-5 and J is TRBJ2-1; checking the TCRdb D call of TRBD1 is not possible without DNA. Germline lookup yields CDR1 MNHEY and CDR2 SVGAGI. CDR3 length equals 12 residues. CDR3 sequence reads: CASSGTDNEQFF.

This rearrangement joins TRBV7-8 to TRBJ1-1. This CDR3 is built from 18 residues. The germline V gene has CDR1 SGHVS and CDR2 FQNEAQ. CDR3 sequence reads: CASSQFSSTGRWNTEAFF.

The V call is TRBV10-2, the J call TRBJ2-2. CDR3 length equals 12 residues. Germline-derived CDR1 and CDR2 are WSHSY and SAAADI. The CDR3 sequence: CATRVRTGELFF.

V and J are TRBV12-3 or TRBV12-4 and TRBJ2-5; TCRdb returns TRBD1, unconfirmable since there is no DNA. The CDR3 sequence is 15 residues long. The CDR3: CASQVVGGRSETQYF.

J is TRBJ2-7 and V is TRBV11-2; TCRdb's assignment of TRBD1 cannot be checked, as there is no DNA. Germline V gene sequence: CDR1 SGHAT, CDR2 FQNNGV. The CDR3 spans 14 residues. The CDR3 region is CASSLHVGGYEQYF.

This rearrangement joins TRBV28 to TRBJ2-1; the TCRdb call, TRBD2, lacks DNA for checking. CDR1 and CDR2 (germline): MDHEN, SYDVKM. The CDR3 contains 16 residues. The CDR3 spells CASSSRLAGGYNEQFF. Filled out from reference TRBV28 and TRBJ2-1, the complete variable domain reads DVKVTQSSRYLVKRTGEKVFLECVQDMDHENMFWYRQDPGLGLRLIYFSYDVKMKEKGDIPEGYSVSREKKERFSLILESASTNQTSMYLCASSSRLAGGYNEQFFGPGTRLTVL.

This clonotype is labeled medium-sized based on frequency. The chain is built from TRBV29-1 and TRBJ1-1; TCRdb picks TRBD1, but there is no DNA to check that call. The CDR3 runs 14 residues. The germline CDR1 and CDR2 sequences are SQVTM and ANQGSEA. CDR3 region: CSVEKGRQGTEAFF.

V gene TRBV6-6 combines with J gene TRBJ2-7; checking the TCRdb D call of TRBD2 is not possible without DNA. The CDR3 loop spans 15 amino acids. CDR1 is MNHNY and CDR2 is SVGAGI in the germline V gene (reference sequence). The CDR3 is CASSYSRLAMDEQYF.

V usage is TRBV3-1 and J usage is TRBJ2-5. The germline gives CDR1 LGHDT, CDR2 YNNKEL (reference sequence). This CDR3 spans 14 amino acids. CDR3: CASSRRGPRETQYF.

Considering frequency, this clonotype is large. The CDR3 loop reads CASSLGAGAYEQYF. This rearrangement joins TRBV7-2 to TRBJ2-7. Germline loops: CDR1 SGHTA, CDR2 FQGNSA. This CDR3 spans 14 amino acids.

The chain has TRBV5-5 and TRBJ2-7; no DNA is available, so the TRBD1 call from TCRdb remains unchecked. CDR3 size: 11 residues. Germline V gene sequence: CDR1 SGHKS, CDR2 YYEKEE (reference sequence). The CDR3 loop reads CASSRDYEQYF.

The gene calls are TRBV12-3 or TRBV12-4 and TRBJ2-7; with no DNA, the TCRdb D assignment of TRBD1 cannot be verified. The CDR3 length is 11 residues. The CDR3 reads CASSWGGEQYF.

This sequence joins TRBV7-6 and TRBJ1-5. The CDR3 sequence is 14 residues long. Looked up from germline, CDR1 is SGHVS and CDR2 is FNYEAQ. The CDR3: CASSLEPRNQPQHF.

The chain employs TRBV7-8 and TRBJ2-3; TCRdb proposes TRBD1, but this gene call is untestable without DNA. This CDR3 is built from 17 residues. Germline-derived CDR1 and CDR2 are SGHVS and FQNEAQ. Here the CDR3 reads CASSLGPLAVSTDTQYF.

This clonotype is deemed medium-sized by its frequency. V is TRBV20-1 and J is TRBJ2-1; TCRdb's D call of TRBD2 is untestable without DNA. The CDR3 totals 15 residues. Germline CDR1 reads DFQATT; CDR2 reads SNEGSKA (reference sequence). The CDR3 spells CSARALGVQANEQFF.

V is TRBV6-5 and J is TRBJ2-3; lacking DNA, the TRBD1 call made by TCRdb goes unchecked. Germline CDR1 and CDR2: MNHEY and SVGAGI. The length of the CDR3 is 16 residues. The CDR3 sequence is CASSFNGDLSTDTQYF.

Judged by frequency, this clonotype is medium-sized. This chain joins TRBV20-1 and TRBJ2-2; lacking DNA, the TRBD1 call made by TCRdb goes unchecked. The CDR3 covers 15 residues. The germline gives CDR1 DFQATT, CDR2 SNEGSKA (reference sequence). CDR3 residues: CSASPSGSITGELFF.

CDR3 region: CSARGTSGRRPGELFF. The rearrangement uses TRBV20-1 and TRBJ2-2; the TCRdb D gene call, TRBD2, has no DNA to confirm it. The CDR3 has 16 residues. Germline assignment: CDR1 DFQATT and CDR2 SNEGSKA (reference sequence).

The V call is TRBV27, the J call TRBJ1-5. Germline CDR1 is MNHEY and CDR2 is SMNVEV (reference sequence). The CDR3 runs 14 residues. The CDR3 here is CASSFGLGNQPQHF.

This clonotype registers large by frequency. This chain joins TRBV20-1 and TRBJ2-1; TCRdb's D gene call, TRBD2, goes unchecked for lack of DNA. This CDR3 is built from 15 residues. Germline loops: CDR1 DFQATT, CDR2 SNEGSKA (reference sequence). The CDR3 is CSARASGRNNNEQFF.

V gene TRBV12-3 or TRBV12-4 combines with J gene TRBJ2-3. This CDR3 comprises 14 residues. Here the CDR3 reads CASYSSDRTDTQYF.

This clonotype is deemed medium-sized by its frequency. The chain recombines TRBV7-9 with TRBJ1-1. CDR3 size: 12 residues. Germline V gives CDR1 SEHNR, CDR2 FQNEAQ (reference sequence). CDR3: CASSSQNTEAFF.

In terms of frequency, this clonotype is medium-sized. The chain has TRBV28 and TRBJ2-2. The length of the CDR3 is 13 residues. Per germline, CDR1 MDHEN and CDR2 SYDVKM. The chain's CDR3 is CASSPGTAGELFF.

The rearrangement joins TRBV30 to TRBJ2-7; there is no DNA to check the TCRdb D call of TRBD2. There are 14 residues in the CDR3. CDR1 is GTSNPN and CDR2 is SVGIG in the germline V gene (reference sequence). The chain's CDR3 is CAWSPDLEDYEQYF.

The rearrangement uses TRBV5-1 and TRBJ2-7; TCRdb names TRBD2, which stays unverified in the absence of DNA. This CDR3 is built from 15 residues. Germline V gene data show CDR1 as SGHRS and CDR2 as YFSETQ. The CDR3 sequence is CASSLSAGDGYEQYF. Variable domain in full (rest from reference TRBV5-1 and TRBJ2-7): KAGVTQTPRYLIKTRGQQVTLSCSPISGHRSVSWYQQTPGQGLQFLFEYFSETQRNKGNFPGRFSGRQFSNSRSEMNVSTLELGDSALYLCASSLSAGDGYEQYFGPGTRLTVT.

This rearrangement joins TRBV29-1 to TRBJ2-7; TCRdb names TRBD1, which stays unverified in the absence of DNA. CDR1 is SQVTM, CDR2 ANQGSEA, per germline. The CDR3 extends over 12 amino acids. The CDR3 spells CSVEGDENEQYF.

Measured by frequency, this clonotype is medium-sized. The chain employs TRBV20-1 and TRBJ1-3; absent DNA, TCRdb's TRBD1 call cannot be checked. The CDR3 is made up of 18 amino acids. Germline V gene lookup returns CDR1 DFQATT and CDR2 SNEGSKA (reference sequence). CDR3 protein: CSARGIPYGQSSGNTIYF.

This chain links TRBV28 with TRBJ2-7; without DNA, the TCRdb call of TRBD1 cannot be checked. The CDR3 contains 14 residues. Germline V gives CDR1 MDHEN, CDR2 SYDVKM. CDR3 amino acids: CASSWGRKSHEQYF.

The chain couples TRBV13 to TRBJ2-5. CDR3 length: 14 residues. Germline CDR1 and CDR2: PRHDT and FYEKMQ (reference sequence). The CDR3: CASSFGLGGETQYF.

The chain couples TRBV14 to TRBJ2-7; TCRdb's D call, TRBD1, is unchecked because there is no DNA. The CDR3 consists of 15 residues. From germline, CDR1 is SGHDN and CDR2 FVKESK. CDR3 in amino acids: CASSLAGGYPYEQYF. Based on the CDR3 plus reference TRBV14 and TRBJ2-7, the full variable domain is EAGVTQFPSHSVIEKGQTVTLRCDPISGHDNLYWYRRVMGKEIKFLLHFVKESKQDESGMPNNRFLAERTGGTYSTLKVQPAELEDSGVYFCASSLAGGYPYEQYFGPGTRLTVT.